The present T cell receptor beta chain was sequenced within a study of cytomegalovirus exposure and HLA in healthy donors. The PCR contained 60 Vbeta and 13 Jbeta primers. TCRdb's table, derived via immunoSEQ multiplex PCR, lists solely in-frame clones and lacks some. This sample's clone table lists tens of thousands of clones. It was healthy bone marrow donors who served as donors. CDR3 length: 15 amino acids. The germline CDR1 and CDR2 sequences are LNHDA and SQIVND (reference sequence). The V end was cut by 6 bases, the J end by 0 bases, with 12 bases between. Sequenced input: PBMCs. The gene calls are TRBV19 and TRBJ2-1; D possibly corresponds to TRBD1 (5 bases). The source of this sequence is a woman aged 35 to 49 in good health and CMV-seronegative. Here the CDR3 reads CASSDSRSSYNEQFF. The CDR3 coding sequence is TGTGCCAGTAGCGACAGCAGGAGCTCCTACAATGAGCAGTTCTTC.